The rows below give T cell receptor beta chains drawn from one sample of a study of cytomegalovirus exposure and HLA in healthy donors. Sequenced by immunoSEQ multiplex PCR; TCRdb stores in-frame clones only, minus some. The top ten clones hold just over 2.5% of a sample with some 160,000 clones, around 84% of them seen once. What was sequenced was PBMCs. These receptors originate from a man in his thirties or forties in good health and CMV-seropositive. The CDR3 runs from the conserved cysteine through the conserved F or W. The order of the fields is clone size, J gene, D gene, V gene, CDR3 DNA, CDR3 protein. The D gene is left open where the match is weak. Rows give clone size only sometimes, using once, few, many, or a class for an expanded clone.

>once|TRBJ2-2|TRBD1|TRBV10-1
TGCGCCAGCAGAGGGACAGCCACCGGGGAGCTGTTTTTT
CASRGTATGELFF
>NA|TRBJ2-5|NA|TRBV19
TGTGCCAGTAGTAACAGGTACCAAGAGACCCAGTACTTC
CASSNRYQETQYF
>NA|TRBJ2-2|NA|TRBV11-2
TGTGCCAGCAGACTACGGGAGTTTAACACCGGGGAGCTGTTTTTT
CASRLREFNTGELFF
>NA|TRBJ2-3|TRBD2|TRBV4-3
TGCGCCAGCAGCCAAGAATTAGCGGGAGGCCGAATAGATACGCAGTATTTT
CASSQELAGGRIDTQYF
>once|TRBJ2-1|NA|TRBV28
TGTGCCAGCAACGTGCGCCGAGAGCAGTTCTTC
CASNVRREQFF
>NA|TRBJ2-3|NA|TRBV14
TGTGCCAGCAGCCCCTGGAGAGGGGATACGCAGTATTTT
CASSPWRGDTQYF
>NA|TRBJ2-7|NA|TRBV15
TGTGCCACCAGTCCAGGTGAATCCTACGAGCAGTACTTC
CATSPGESYEQYF
>once|TRBJ2-1|NA|TRBV5-4
TGTGCCAGCAGCTTAGGACGGGAGTCGTTTAATGAGCAGTTCTTC
CASSLGRESFNEQFF
>NA|TRBJ1-2|NA|TRBV4-2
TGTGCCAGCAGCCAAGAACCATTGGCAGGGAAACTCTATGGCTACACCTTC
CASSQEPLAGKLYGYTF
>NA|TRBJ1-1|NA|TRBV4-3
TGCGCCAGCAGCTCTCAGGGAGGCACTGAAGCTTTCTTT
CASSSQGGTEAFF
>NA|TRBJ1-2|TRBD1|TRBV15
TGTGCCACCAGCAGGCAGTTGGGGACAGCTAACTATGGCTACACCTTC
CATSRQLGTANYGYTF
>NA|TRBJ2-6|TRBD1|TRBV5-5
TGTGCCAGCAGCTTGGCCAGGGGGCTAACTGGGGCCAACGTCCTGACTTTC
CASSLARGLTGANVLTF
>once|TRBJ2-7|NA|TRBV18
TGTGCCAGCTCACCAAATACCCGGTACGAGCAGTACTTC
CASSPNTRYEQYF
>NA|TRBJ2-1|TRBD2|TRBV9
TGTGCCAGCAGCGTAGGTAGCGGGAGTCGCTCCTACAATGAGCAGTTCTTC
CASSVGSGSRSYNEQFF
>once|TRBJ2-2|NA|TRBV5-1
TGCGCCAGCAGACAGGGTCCGAGGCGCACCGGGGAGCTGTTTTTT
CASRQGPRRTGELFF
>NA|TRBJ2-1|TRBD2|TRBV7-3
TGTGCCAGCAGCTTAAATCCGGCGGGAGTCGGTGAGCAGTTCTTC
CASSLNPAGVGEQFF
>NA|TRBJ2-5|TRBD1|TRBV5-1
TGCGCCAGCAGCTCGACCCGGACAGGGGTACAAGAGACCCAGTACTTC
CASSSTRTGVQETQYF
>NA|TRBJ1-5|TRBD1|TRBV2
TGTGCCAGCAGAGTAACAGGGGGTGGCATCAATCAGCCCCAGCATTTT
CASRVTGGGINQPQHF
>NA|TRBJ2-3|NA|TRBV9
TGTGCCAGCAGCGTAGAAGGGGGAACCACAGATACGCAGTATTTT
CASSVEGGTTDTQYF
>NA|TRBJ2-3|NA|TRBV9
TGTGCCAGCAGCGTATTGGACAGCAGCACAGATACGCAGTATTTT
CASSVLDSSTDTQYF
>once|TRBJ2-7|NA|TRBV4-1
TGCGCCAGCAGCCAAGGGGGGGGGCGGATGGACGAGCAGTACTTC
CASSQGGGRMDEQYF
>NA|TRBJ2-3|TRBD2|TRBV5-1
TGCGCCAGCAGCCCCGGGGCTAGCGGGACGGGAGATACGCAGTATTTT
CASSPGASGTGDTQYF
>NA|TRBJ2-4|TRBD2|TRBV7-9
TGTGCCAGCAGCTTAGCGGGGGCGGGAGGCCAAAACATTCAGTACTTC
CASSLAGAGGQNIQYF
>NA|TRBJ2-1|TRBD2|TRBV4-1
TGCGCCAGCAGCCAAGACAGGGCGACTAGCGGGGTCGGAGAGCAGTTCTTC
CASSQDRATSGVGEQFF
>NA|TRBJ2-1|NA|TRBV27
TGTGCCAGCAGTTTCGTCGGTTCTGGAGAAGAGCAGTTCTTC
CASSFVGSGEEQFF
>NA|TRBJ1-2|TRBD1|TRBV18
TGTGCCAGCTCACCTAACACAGGGGGCGCGAACTATGGCTACACCTTC
CASSPNTGGANYGYTF
>once|TRBJ1-1|TRBD1|TRBV7-9
TGTGCCAGCAGCTTAGTCCTCGGACAGGGGGACCCTGAAGCTTTCTTT
CASSLVLGQGDPEAFF
>once|TRBJ1-4|NA|TRBV19
TGTGCCAGTAGTATCCTGGCGAGGAGGGGTAATGAAAAACTGTTTTTT
CASSILARRGNEKLFF
>once|TRBJ2-1|NA|TRBV4-1
TGCGCCAGCAGCCAAGACCTGTGGCCCTACAATGAGCAGTTCTTC
CASSQDLWPYNEQFF
>NA|TRBJ2-7|NA|TRBV30
TGTGCCTGCACCGGGGTATTATCCTCCTACGAGCAGTACTTC
CACTGVLSSYEQYF
>NA|TRBJ2-3|TRBD1|TRBV11-2
TGTGCCAGCAGCCAGGACAGGGGGCGCCCAGATACGCAGTATTTT
CASSQDRGRPDTQYF
>NA|TRBJ2-3|TRBD2|TRBV5-8
TGTGCCAGCAGCCAGGGACTAGCGGGAGCGATAGATACGCAGTATTTT
CASSQGLAGAIDTQYF
>NA|TRBJ1-2|NA|TRBV5-4
TGTGCCAGCAGTTCCGGGGGGGACTATGGCTACACCTTC
CASSSGGDYGYTF
>NA|TRBJ2-3|TRBD1|TRBV2
TGTGCCAGTTCGGGACAGGGTCGCACAGATACGCAGTATTTT
CASSGQGRTDTQYF